This T cell receptor beta chain was identified during a study of T cells in Graves' hyperthyroidism and ophthalmopathy (dated by TCRdb to the late 2010s). About the full investigation: Peripheral blood samples were taken at the time of initial diagnosis, prior to any treatment. In several Graves' hyperthyroidism patients, the study also compared T-cell repertoires from thyroid tissue with T-cell repertoires from blood. After sampling, hyperthyroidism patients received methimazole starting at 30 mg daily, and ophthalmopathy patients received high-dose intravenous methylprednisolone. The 100 or so discovery patients were randomly split 7:3 into training and test sets. TCR Vbeta CDR3 sequencing of 140 or so peripheral blood samples (more than 40 ophthalmopathy, roughly 74 hyperthyroidism and some 17 progressor patients) is reported in the paper. A discovery cohort of fewer than 110 patients, approximately 44 with Graves' ophthalmopathy and 57 with stable Graves' hyperthyroidism, was used to find distinguishing TCR V-J signatures. Prospective prediction of ophthalmopathy was tested in an independent validation cohort of under 20 hyperthyroidism patients and 17 patients who later progressed to ophthalmopathy. Findings and caveats that apply to the study as a whole: In validation, progression to ophthalmopathy was predicted by the model with about 70% sensitivity and roughly 72% specificity, a median of roughly 6 months before onset. Sample size was not statistically predetermined, and investigators were not blinded to group allocation. Ophthalmopathy was separated from stable hyperthyroidism by a 13 V-J signature model, with about 88% sensitivity and just over 81% specificity obtained in cross-validation and 80%/75% obtained in testing. Most expanded thyroid clonotypes (frequency above 0.001) were also detected in blood, a finding suggesting that blood repertoires may reflect thyroid immune responses.

Amplification of TCR beta CDR3 regions was carried out from RNA transcripts. A first-round RT-PCR of the TCR CDR3 used the HTBI primer set with the Qiagen OneStep RT-PCR kit. The libraries were constructed in a second round of multiplex PCR and then size-selected and purified. Sequencing of the libraries was done on an Illumina HiSeq2000 using paired-end 100 bp reads. The published analysis was carried out like this. SOAPnuke was used to process the raw data, removing reads that contained adapters or uncalled bases, had a mean Phred below 15, or lacked an exact match to the constant primer or identifier. COPE v1.2.5 was used to merge the high-quality paired reads, and each unique nucleotide sequence was defined as a clonotype. MiTCR v1.1 was used to align clonotypes to the IMGT TRBV, TRBD and TRBJ reference segments. Only V-J combinations with frequency above 0.0001, covering approximately 99% of repertoires, were analysed. The TCS score was defined as the ratio of F50 (clonal expansion) to E x V (chaos), calculated using BLOSUM62-based TCRdist between CDR3 peptides within each V-J. Welch's t-statistics and random forest reduced 500 to 550 V-J features to about 12, which were used in a naive Bayes classifier (R e1071). TCRdb reworked the public reads: Q25 trimming with fastp, MiXCR clone assembly, productive beta chains retained. Rows matching on CDR3 protein sequence are summarized as one entry with the most common DNA and genes. Here the V and J calls rest on TCRdb's processing, not on the authors' analysis. In all, the sample holds approximately 600,000 distinct CDR3 sequences, and about 15% of those were seen once. The ten largest clones represent more than 5% of the sample.

Concerning this clonotype itself: Its antigen has not been determined. A junction end diverges from the germline sequence, so it may reflect a read error.

Hyperthyroidism patients were aged 18 to 65 years and newly diagnosed, with disease duration of less than 2 months. Patients with uncontrolled infections, other autoimmune diseases, pregnancy or lactation were excluded. Clinical symptoms, serum thyroxine and TRAb, thyroid ultrasound, and orbital computed tomography formed the basis for the diagnoses. Blood from progressor patients was drawn when they were first diagnosed with hyperthyroidism, before any ophthalmopathy symptoms appeared. PBMCs were isolated from roughly 10 ml of fresh peripheral blood by Ficoll-Paque density gradient centrifugation. Progressor patients were defined as those initially diagnosed with Graves' hyperthyroidism in whom ophthalmopathy developed during follow-up. Total RNA was extracted with Trizol reagent, and quality was checked on an Agilent 2100 Bioanalyzer. The CDR3 runs 14 amino acids, cysteine and phenylalanine included. Only CDR3 DNA is held: 42 bases, read in frame from base 1. CDR1 SNHLY and CDR2 FYNNEI are derived from the germline V gene.

The receptor was isolated from a woman aged 25 to 45 with Graves' hyperthyroidism that later progressed to Graves' ophthalmopathy. Material: blood. The sequence links TRBV2 to TRBJ1-5; no D gene is confidently identified. CDR3 protein: CASREEYSTQPQHF. Here is the DNA: TGTGCCAGCAGAGAGGAATATAGCACTCAGCCCCAGCACTTT.